A single sample is the source of the 28 T cell receptor beta chains below, sequenced in a study of blood T cell repertoires in COVID-19. Sequenced by immunoSEQ multiplex PCR; TCRdb stores in-frame clones only, minus some. This table holds about 170,000 clones, 84% found once. Sequenced material: peripheral blood. The receptors shown here come from a woman aged 65 to 85 with COVID-19, enrolled during active disease.

The genes are TRBV6-5 and TRBJ2-5, with 11 nucleotides matching TRBD2. Trimming cost V 6 bases and J 4 bases; bases outside gene matches: 4. This CDR3 is 14 amino acids long. The germline gives CDR1 MNHEY, CDR2 SVGAGI. The CDR3 loop is CASRSSGRRETQYF. The CDR3 nucleotides are TGTGCCAGCAGGTCTAGCGGGAGGAGAGAGACCCAGTACTTC.

The chain has TRBV29-1 and TRBJ2-3; D is unresolved. CDR1 and CDR2 from the germline V gene are SQVTM and ANQGSEA. CDR3 length equals 15 residues. Trimming removed 1 base from V and 3 bases from J, with 14 bases in between. CDR3 protein: CSVEGLWAVTDTQYF. DNA for the CDR3: TGCAGCGTTGAAGGTCTCTGGGCAGTTACAGATACGCAGTATTTT.

The chain combines TRBV18 with TRBJ2-6, with 10 bases fitting TRBD1. This CDR3 contains 18 residues. J gave up 7 bases and V 5 bases, and 14 bases lay outside the gene matches. Germline CDR1 is KGHSH and CDR2 is LQKENI. CDR3 in amino acids: CASSSGTGASLGANVLTF. The CDR3 DNA reads as TGTGCCAGCTCATCCGGGACAGGGGCATCTCTGGGAGCCAACGTCCTGACTTTC.

This clone was picked up a small number of times. The chain has TRBV7-2 and TRBJ2-7; 9 bases align to TRBD1. The CDR3 has 13 residues. Germline V lookup: CDR1 SGHTA, CDR2 FQGNSA. The junction had 3 bases not matched to a gene; V was cut back by 5 bases and J by 4 bases. The CDR3 region has the DNA TGTGCCAGCAGCCGAGGACAGGGGTACGAGCAGTACTTC. Amino acid sequence: CASSRGQGYEQYF.

The genes are TRBV3-1 (or the pseudogene TRBV3-2) and TRBJ1-1, with 7 bases identical to TRBD1. CDR1 and CDR2 (germline): LGHDT, YNNKEL (reference sequence). Losses at the gene ends were 3 bases for V and 3 bases for J; bases not matched to a gene: 4. The CDR3 spans 14 residues. The CDR3 region has the DNA TGTGCCAGCAGCCAGGACAGGAGGTACACTGAAGCTTTCTTT. Translated: CASSQDRRYTEAFF.

This clone turned up a few times. This chain links TRBV7-2 with TRBJ1-3; D is unclear. V was shortened by 1 base and J by 7 bases, with 5 bases between the two germline ends. Germline V gene data show CDR1 as SGHTA and CDR2 as FQGNSA. The CDR3 extends over 12 amino acids. CDR3 in amino acids: CASSLGGNTIYF. The CDR3 region has the DNA TGTGCCAGCAGCTTAGGCGGGAACACCATATATTTT.

This rearrangement joins TRBV18 to TRBJ2-5; 7 nucleotides line up with TRBD1. V lost 6 bases and J lost 2; bases outside the gene matches: 9. The germline gives CDR1 KGHSH, CDR2 LQKENI. This CDR3 is 15 amino acids long. In nucleotides, the CDR3 is TGTGCCAGCTCCGGCCGAATGGGACAGCAAGAGACCCAGTACTTC. Its protein product is CASSGRMGQQETQYF.

This clone was seen once. The chain uses TRBV28 and TRBJ2-3, with 10 bases aligning to TRBD2. With 4 bases clipped from V and 7 bases from J, the junction kept 2 bases outside the gene matches. The CDR3 contains 13 residues. The germline V gene has CDR1 MDHEN and CDR2 SYDVKM. In DNA form, the CDR3 reads TGTGCCAGCAGTTCTAGCGGGGGTTATACGCAGTATTTT. Translation gives CASSSSGGYTQYF. The variable domain in full, completed from reference TRBV28 and TRBJ2-3, reads DVKVTQSSRYLVKRTGEKVFLECVQDMDHENMFWYRQDPGLGLRLIYFSYDVKMKEKGDIPEGYSVSREKKERFSLILESASTNQTSMYLCASSSSGGYTQYFGPGTRLTVL.

V and J are TRBV2 and TRBJ2-5, with 10 bases that match TRBD2. The CDR3 is 16 amino acids. Germline V gene lookup returns CDR1 SNHLY and CDR2 FYNNEI. V lost 6 bases to trimming and J lost 4 bases; unmatched junction nucleotides: 11. This chain's CDR3 is CASSVSGGAILETQYF. DNA of the CDR3: TGTGCCAGCAGCGTCAGCGGGGGGGCCATTTTAGAGACCCAGTACTTC.

CDR3 protein: CASSIEGGRNTEAFF. CDR3 DNA sequence: TGTGCCAGTAGTATAGAGGGGGGTAGGAACACTGAAGCTTTCTTT. The rearrangement uses TRBV19 and TRBJ1-1; possibly TRBD1 for D (5 bases). V lost 0 bases and J lost 1, with 9 bases in between. The CDR3 is 15 residues long. Per the germline V gene, CDR1 is LNHDA and CDR2 is SQIVND (reference sequence).

In its sample, this clone was seen a few times. The V gene is TRBV10-3, the J gene TRBJ1-5; 8 bases agree with TRBD1. The CDR3 runs 14 residues. V trimming: 6 bases; J trimming: 5 bases; junction bases outside the gene matches: 6. The germline V gene has CDR1 ENHRY and CDR2 SYGVKD. The CDR3 loop reads CAIRSGGVDQPQHF. The CDR3 DNA reads as TGTGCCATCAGATCAGGGGGCGTTGATCAGCCCCAGCATTTT.

This sequence joins TRBV7-9 and TRBJ2-1; 8 bases match TRBD2. Germline values: CDR1 SEHNR, CDR2 FQNEAQ (reference sequence). The CDR3 has 14 residues. Unmatched junction bases numbered 5, after V lost 4 bases and J lost 6 bases. Here the CDR3 reads CASSSLAALNEQFF. The DNA for the CDR3 is TGTGCCAGCAGCTCACTAGCGGCACTCAATGAGCAGTTCTTC.

The chain uses TRBV27 and TRBJ2-7; D is perhaps TRBD2 (6 bases). CDR3 length: 15 residues. V dropped 4 bases and J dropped 3 bases, with 16 bases sitting between them. Germline CDR1 MNHEY, CDR2 SMNVEV (reference sequence). CDR3 DNA: TGTGCCAGCAGTTGGAAACCGGGACTGAGCTACGAGCAGTACGTC. This gives the protein CASSWKPGLSYEQYV.

Concerning this clone itself: This sample includes further DNA sequences coding for the same CDR3. This chain links TRBV6-5 with TRBJ1-1; TRBD1 agrees at 7 bases. V lost 4 bases, J lost 4 bases, and 3 bases stayed unmatched. CDR1 is MNHEY and CDR2 is SVGAGI in the germline V gene. This CDR3 has 13 residues. This CDR3 is CASSSDRATEAFF. Written as DNA, the CDR3 is TGTGCCAGCAGTTCCGACAGGGCCACTGAAGCTTTCTTT.

CDR3 nucleotide sequence: TGTGCCAGCAGCAATAGACAGGGGACTGAAGCTTTCTTT. This encodes CASSNRQGTEAFF. The chain combines TRBV7-3 with TRBJ1-1; 8 nucleotides match TRBD1. The CDR3 sequence is 13 residues long. Germline CDR1 reads SGHTA; CDR2 reads FQGTGA. Trimming took 5 bases from V and 5 from J; bases not matched to a gene: 4.

V usage is TRBV30 and J usage is TRBJ1-2; 7 nucleotides agree with TRBD1. After removal of 4 bases from V and 5 bases from J, the junction contained 4 bases not matched to a gene. This CDR3 region has 12 residues. Germline CDR1 is GTSNPN and CDR2 is SVGIG (reference sequence). CDR3 nucleotide sequence: TGTGCCTGGAACAGGGGTCAATATGGCTACACCTTC. This encodes CAWNRGQYGYTF.

The chain joins TRBV30 to TRBJ1-1; tentative D call: TRBD1 (5 bases). The V gene's germline CDR1 is GTSNPN and CDR2 SVGIG (reference sequence). Trimming took 3 bases from V and 7 from J, leaving 21 bases between them. This CDR3 spans 15 amino acids. In DNA form, the CDR3 reads TGTGCCTGGAGGGACCAAAGGAAGGGGCAGGTTGAAGCTTTCTTT. Translation gives CAWRDQRKGQVEAFF.

The CDR3 protein is CASRRRGTNTGELFF. The CDR3 DNA sequence: TGTGCCAGCAGGAGACGGGGAACGAACACCGGGGAGCTGTTTTTT. The V and J genes are TRBV6-5 and TRBJ2-2; D possibly corresponds to TRBD2 (5 bases). The CDR3 runs to 15 residues. V shed 6 bases and J shed 0 bases, with 11 bases lying between them. In germline, CDR1 is MNHEY, CDR2 SVGAGI.

The CDR3 DNA reads as TGTGCCAGCAGTCCGGACAGGGGGCTCTATGGCTACACCTTC. It yields the protein CASSPDRGLYGYTF. The V and J genes are TRBV28 and TRBJ1-2, with 11 nucleotides matching TRBD1. Trimming removed 5 bases from V and 4 bases from J; junction bases left unmatched: 3. CDR1 MDHEN and CDR2 SYDVKM come from the germline V gene. This CDR3 has 14 amino acids.

This chain connects TRBV1 to TRBJ2-6; the table calls TRBD2, which could not be checked here. TRBV1 is tagged as a pseudogene. CDR3 length: 19 amino acids. DNA of the CDR3: TGCACCAGCAGCCAAGAGGGGGGAGGGTTGGAATCTGGGGCCAACGTCCTGACTTTC. This sequence encodes CTSSQEGGGLESGANVLTF.

The chain uses TRBV28 and TRBJ2-3; tentative D call: TRBD2 (5 bases). This CDR3 contains 15 residues. V dropped 8 bases and J dropped 1 base, with 16 bases sitting between them. CDR1 is MDHEN and CDR2 is SYDVKM in the germline V gene. CDR3 sequence: CASFGGKERTDTQYF. Here the CDR3 DNA reads TGTGCCAGCTTTGGAGGAAAGGAGCGCACAGATACGCAGTATTTT.

The CDR3 loop is CASSLTRVAEAFF. The CDR3 DNA follows: TGTGCCAGCAGCTTAACCAGGGTCGCTGAAGCTTTCTTT. The chain couples TRBV11-3 to TRBJ1-1; D might be TRBD1 (5 bases). Trimming stripped 2 bases from V and 6 bases from J, with 10 bases between. Germline loops: CDR1 SGHNT, CDR2 YENEEA. The CDR3 sequence is 13 residues long.

This sequence joins TRBV29-1 and TRBJ2-3, with D possibly being TRBD2 (6 bases). Trimming pared 4 bases from V and 0 bases from J, leaving 11 bases between. The germline V gene has CDR1 SQVTM and CDR2 ANQGSEA. The CDR3 has 14 amino acids. CDR3 DNA sequence: TGCAGCGTTGCCGGGGGTACTAGCACAGATACGCAGTATTTT. It yields the protein CSVAGGTSTDTQYF.

This clone has only one observation. This chain links TRBV10-3 with TRBJ1-1; TRBD1 might be the D (6 bases). Per germline, CDR1 ENHRY and CDR2 SYGVKD. The V gene lost 0 bases and the J gene lost 2 bases, with 10 bases spanning the gap. The CDR3 length is 15 residues. This CDR3 is CAISESWGRNTEAFF. The CDR3 DNA sequence: TGTGCCATCAGTGAGTCGTGGGGGCGAAACACTGAAGCTTTCTTT.

CDR3: CASTPTGPSAGYGYTF. The CDR3 DNA sequence: TGTGCCAGTACCCCTACCGGGCCTTCCGCGGGCTATGGCTACACCTTC. The chain combines TRBV19 with TRBJ1-2; D is uncertain. Germline CDR1 LNHDA, CDR2 SQIVND (reference sequence). Trimming removed 7 bases from V and 4 bases from J, with 22 bases in between. CDR3 length: 16 residues.

This rearrangement joins TRBV21-1 to TRBJ1-1; the D call TRBD1 from the table was never checked on the DNA. TRBV21-1 is termed a pseudogene. This CDR3 is built from 15 residues. The CDR3 region has the DNA TGTGCCAGCAGCAATATACAGGGGGAGAACACTGAAGCTTTCTTT. Amino acids: CASSNIQGENTEAFF.

This chain joins TRBV5-6 and TRBJ2-7; D call uncertain. The CDR3 is 13 residues long. The V and J ends lost 5 bases and 3 bases respectively, with 12 bases between them. Germline-derived CDR1 and CDR2 are SGHDT and YYEEEE. DNA of the CDR3: TGTGCCAGCAGTTCTCAACCCGGCTACGAGCAGTACTTC. It translates to CASSSQPGYEQYF.

This clone was seen just once. The chain couples TRBV30 to TRBJ1-4; 9 positions agree with TRBD1. The CDR3 is 14 residues long. Losses at the gene ends were 0 bases for V and 5 bases for J; bases not matched to a gene: 1. The germline gives CDR1 GTSNPN, CDR2 SVGIG (reference sequence). CDR3 sequence: CAWSVGTGNEKLFF. CDR3 in DNA: TGTGCCTGGAGTGTAGGGACAGGGAATGAAAAACTGTTTTTT.